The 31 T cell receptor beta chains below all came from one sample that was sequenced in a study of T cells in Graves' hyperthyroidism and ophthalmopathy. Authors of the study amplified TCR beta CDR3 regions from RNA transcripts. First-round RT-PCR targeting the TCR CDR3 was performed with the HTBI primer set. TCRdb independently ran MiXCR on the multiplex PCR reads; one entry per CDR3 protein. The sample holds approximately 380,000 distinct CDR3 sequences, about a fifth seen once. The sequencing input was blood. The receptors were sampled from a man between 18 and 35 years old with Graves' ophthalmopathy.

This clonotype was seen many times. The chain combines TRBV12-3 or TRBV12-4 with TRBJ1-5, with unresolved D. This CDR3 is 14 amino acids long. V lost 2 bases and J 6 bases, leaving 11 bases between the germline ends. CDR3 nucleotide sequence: TGTGCCAGCAGTTTATCCGTGACGTCTCAGCCCCAGCATTTT. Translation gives CASSLSVTSQPQHF.

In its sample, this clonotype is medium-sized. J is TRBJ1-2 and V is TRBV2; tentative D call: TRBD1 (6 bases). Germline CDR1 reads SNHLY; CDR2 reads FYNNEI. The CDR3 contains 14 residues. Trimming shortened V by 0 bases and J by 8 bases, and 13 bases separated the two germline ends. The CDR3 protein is CASSEAGRGVGYTF. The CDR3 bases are TGTGCCAGCAGTGAAGCGGGCAGGGGCGTCGGCTACACCTTC.

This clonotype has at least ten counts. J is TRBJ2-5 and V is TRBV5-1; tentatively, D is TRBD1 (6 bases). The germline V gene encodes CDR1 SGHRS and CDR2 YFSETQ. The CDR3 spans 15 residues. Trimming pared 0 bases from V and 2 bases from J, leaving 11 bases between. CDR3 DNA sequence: TGCGCCAGCAGCTTGGCCCCGACAGGACAAGAGACCCAGTACTTC. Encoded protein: CASSLAPTGQETQYF.

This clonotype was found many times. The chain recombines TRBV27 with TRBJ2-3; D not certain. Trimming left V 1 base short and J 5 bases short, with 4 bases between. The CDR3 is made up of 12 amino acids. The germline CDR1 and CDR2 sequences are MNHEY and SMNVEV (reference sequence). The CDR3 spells CASSLYGDTQYF. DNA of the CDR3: TGTGCCAGCAGTTTATACGGAGATACGCAGTATTTT.

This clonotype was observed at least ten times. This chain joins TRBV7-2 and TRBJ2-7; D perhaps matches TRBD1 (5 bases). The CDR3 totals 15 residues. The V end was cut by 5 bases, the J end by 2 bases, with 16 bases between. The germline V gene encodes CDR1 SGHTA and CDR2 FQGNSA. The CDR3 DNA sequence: TGTGCCAGCAGCAATACAGGAAAACCCCCCTACGAGCAGTACTTC. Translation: CASSNTGKPPYEQYF.

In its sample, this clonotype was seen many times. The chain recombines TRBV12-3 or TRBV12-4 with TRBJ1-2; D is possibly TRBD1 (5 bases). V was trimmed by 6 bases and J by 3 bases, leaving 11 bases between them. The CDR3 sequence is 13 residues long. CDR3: CASSLRADYGYTF. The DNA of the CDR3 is TGTGCCAGCAGCCTCAGGGCGGACTATGGCTACACCTTC.

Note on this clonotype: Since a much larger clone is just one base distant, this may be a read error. The CDR3 region has the DNA TGTGCCAGCAGTTCCCTTGGACTAGGGTACCAAGAGACCCAGTACTTC. This encodes CASSSLGLGYQETQYF. V and J are TRBV12-3 or TRBV12-4 and TRBJ2-5; TRBD2 aligns across 7 bases. This CDR3 is built from 16 residues. The junction had 8 bases not matched to a gene; V was cut back by 4 bases and J by 0 bases.

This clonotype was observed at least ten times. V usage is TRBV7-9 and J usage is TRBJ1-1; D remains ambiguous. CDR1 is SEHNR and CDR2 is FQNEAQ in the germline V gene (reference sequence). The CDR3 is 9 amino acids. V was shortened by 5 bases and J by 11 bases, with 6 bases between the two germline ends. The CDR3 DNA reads TGTGCCAGCAGCCCCCCTGCTTTCTTT. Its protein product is CASSPPAFF.

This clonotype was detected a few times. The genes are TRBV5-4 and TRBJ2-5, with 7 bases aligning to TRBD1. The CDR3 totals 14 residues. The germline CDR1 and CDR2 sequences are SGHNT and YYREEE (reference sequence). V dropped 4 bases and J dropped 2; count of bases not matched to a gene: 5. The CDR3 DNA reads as TGTGCCAGCAGCCAAGGGACAGAACAAGAGACCCAGTACTTC. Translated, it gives CASSQGTEQETQYF.

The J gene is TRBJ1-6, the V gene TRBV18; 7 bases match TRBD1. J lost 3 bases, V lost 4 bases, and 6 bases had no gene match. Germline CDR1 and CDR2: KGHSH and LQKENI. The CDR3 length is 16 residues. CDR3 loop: CASSRDRALYNSPLHF. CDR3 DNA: TGTGCCAGCTCACGAGACAGGGCTCTCTATAATTCACCCCTCCACTTT.

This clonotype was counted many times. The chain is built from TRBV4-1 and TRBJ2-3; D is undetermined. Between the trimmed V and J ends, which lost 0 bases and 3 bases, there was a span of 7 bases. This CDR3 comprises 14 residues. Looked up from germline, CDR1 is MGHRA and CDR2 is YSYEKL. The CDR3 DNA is TGCGCCAGCAGCCAAGATAGAGGTACAGATACGCAGTATTTT. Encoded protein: CASSQDRGTDTQYF.

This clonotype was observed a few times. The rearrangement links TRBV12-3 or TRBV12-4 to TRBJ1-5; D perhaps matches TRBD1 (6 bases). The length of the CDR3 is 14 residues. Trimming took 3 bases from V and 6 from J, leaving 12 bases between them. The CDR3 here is CASSLYGGSQPQHF. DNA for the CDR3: TGTGCCAGCAGTTTGTATGGGGGCTCTCAGCCCCAGCATTTT.

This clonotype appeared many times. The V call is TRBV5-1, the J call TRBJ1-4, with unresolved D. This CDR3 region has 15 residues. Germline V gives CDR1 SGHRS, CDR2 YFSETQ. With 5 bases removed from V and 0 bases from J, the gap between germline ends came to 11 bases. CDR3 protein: CASRETTATNEKLFF. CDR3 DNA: TGCGCCAGCAGGGAGACAACCGCAACTAATGAAAAACTGTTTTTT.

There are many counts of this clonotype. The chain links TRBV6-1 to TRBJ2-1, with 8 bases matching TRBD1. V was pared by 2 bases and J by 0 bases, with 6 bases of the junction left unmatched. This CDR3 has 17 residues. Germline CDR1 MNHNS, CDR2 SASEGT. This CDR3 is CASSEIAQGGSYNEQFF. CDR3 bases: TGTGCCAGCAGTGAAATCGCACAGGGGGGCTCCTACAATGAGCAGTTCTTC.

As DNA, the CDR3 is TGTGCCACCCTCCCCCCTGCGGGGGGGCAAGATACGCAGTATTTT. It is translated as CATLPPAGGQDTQYF. V usage is TRBV27 and J usage is TRBJ2-3; 9 bases align to TRBD2. The CDR3 has 15 residues. The germline gives CDR1 MNHEY, CDR2 SMNVEV (reference sequence). V dropped 10 bases and J dropped 5; count of bases not matched to a gene: 13.

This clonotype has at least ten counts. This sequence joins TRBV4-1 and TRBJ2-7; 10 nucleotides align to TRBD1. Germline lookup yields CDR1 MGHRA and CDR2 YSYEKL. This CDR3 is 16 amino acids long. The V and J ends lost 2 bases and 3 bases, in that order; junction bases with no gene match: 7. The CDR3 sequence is CASSQTGTGARYEQYF. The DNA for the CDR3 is TGCGCCAGCAGCCAAACCGGGACAGGGGCCCGCTACGAGCAGTACTTC.

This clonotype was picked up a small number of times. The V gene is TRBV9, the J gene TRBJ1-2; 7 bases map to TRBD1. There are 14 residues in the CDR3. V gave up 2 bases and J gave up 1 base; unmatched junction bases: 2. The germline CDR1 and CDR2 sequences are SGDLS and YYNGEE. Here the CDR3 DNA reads TGTGCCAGCAGCGTCCAGGGGGATAACTATGGCTACACCTTC. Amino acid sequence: CASSVQGDNYGYTF. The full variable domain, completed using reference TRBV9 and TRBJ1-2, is DSGVTQTPKHLITATGQRVTLRCSPRSGDLSVYWYQQSLDQGLQFLIQYYNGEERAKGNILERFSAQQFPDLHSELNLSSLELGDSALYFCASSVQGDNYGYTFGSGTRLTVV.

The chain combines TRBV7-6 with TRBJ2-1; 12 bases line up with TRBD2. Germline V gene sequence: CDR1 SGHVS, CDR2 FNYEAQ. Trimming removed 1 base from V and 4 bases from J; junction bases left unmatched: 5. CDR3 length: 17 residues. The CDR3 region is CASSLDTSGGPYNEQFF. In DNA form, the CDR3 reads TGTGCCAGCAGCTTAGATACTAGCGGGGGGCCTTACAATGAGCAGTTCTTC.

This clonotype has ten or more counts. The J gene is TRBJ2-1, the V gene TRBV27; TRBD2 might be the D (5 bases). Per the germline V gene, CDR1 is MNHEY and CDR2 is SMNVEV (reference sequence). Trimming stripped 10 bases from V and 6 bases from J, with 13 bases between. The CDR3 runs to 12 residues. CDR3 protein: CAIGPGVNEQFF. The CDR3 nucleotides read TGTGCCATCGGACCCGGGGTCAATGAGCAGTTCTTC.

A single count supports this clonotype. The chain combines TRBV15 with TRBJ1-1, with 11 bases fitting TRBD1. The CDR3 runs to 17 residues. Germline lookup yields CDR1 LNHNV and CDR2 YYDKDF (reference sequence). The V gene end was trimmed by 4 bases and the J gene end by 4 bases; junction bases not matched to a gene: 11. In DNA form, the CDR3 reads TGTGCCACCAGCAAAACCGGGACAGGGGGTATGTCCACTGAAGCTTTCTTT. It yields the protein CATSKTGTGGMSTEAFF.

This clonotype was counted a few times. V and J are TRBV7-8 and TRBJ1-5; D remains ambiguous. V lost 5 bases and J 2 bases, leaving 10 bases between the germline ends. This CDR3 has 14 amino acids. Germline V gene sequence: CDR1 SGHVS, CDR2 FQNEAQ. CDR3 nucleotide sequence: TGTGCCAGCAGCCCGACCCTAGGCAATCAGCCCCAGCATTTT. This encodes CASSPTLGNQPQHF.

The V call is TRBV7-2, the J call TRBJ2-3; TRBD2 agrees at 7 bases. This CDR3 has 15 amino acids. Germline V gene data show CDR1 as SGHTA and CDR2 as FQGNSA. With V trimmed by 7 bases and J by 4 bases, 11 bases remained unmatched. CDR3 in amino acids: CASTRVWGLPDTQYF. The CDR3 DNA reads TGTGCCAGCACCCGAGTATGGGGACTACCAGATACGCAGTATTTT.

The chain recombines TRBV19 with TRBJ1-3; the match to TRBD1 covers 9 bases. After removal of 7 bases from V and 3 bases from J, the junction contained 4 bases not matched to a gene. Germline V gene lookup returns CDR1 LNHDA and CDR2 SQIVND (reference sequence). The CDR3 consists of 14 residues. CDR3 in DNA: TGTGCCAGTAACACAGGGGGCGGTGGAAACACCATATATTTT. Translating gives CASNTGGGGNTIYF.

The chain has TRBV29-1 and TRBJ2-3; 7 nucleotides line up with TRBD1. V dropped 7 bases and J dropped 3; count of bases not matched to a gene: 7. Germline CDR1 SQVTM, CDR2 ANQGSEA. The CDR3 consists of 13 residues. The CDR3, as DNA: TGCAGCGCCGGAACAGGGGAGACAGATACGCAGTATTTT. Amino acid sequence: CSAGTGETDTQYF.

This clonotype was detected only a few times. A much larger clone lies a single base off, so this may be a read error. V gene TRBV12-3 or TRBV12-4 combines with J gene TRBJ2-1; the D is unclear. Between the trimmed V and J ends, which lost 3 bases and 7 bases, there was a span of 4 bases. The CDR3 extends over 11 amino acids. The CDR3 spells CASSFVNEQFF. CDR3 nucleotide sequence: TGTGCCAGCAGTTTCGTAAATGAGCAGTTCTTC.

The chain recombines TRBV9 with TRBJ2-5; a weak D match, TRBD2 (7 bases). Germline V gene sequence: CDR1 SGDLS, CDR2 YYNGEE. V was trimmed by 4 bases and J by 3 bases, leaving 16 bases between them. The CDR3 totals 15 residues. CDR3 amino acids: CASSPYGGGKETQYF. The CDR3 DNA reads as TGTGCCAGCAGCCCCTATGGGGGGGGCAAAGAGACCCAGTACTTC.

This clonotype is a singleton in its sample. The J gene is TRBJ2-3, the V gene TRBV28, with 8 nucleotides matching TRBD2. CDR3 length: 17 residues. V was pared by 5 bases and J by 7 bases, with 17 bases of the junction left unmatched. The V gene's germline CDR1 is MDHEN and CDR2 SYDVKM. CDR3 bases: TGTGCCAGCAGTCCCGAGGATGCGGGAGGCCGAGGGAATACGCAGTATTTT. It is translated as CASSPEDAGGRGNTQYF. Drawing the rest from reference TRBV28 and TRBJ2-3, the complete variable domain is DVKVTQSSRYLVKRTGEKVFLECVQDMDHENMFWYRQDPGLGLRLIYFSYDVKMKEKGDIPEGYSVSREKKERFSLILESASTNQTSMYLCASSPEDAGGRGNTQYFGPGTRLTVL.

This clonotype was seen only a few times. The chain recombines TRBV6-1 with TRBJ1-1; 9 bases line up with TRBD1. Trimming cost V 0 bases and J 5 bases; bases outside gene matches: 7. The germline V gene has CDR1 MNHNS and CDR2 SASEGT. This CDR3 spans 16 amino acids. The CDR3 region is CASSEARVDRGTEAFF. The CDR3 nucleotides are TGTGCCAGCAGTGAAGCGAGAGTGGACAGGGGAACTGAAGCTTTCTTT.

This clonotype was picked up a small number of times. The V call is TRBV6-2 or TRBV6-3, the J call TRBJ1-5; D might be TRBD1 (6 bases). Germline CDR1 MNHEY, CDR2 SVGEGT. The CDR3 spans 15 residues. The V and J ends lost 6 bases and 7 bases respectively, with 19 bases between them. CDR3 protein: CASSLGPGEGQPQHF. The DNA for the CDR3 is TGTGCCAGCAGCCTAGGACCAGGGGAAGGACAGCCCCAGCATTTT.

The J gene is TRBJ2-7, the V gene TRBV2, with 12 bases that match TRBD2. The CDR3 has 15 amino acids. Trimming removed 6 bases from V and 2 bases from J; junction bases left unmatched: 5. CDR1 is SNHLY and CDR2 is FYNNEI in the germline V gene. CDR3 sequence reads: CASSEGLAGTYEQYF. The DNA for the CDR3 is TGTGCCAGCAGCGAGGGACTAGCGGGTACCTACGAGCAGTACTTC.

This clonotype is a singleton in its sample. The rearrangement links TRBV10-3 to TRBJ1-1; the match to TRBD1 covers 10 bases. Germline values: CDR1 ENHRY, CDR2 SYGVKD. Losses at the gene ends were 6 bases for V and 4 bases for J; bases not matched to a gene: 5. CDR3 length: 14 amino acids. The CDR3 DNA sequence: TGTGCCATCAGGGGACAGGGGCCGGGCACTGAAGCTTTCTTT. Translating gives CAIRGQGPGTEAFF.